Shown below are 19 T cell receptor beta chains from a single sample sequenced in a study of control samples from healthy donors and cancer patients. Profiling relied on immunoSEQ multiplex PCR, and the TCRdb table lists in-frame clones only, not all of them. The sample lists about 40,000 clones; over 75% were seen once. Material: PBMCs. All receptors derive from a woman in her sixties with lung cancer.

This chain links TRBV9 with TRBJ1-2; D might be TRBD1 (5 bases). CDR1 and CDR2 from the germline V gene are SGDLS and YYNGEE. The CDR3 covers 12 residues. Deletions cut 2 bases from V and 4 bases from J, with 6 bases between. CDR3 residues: CASSVDSYGYTF. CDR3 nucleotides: TGTGCCAGCAGCGTCGACAGCTATGGCTACACCTTC. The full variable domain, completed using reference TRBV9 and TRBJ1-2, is DSGVTQTPKHLITATGQRVTLRCSPRSGDLSVYWYQQSLDQGLQFLIQYYNGEERAKGNILERFSAQQFPDLHSELNLSSLELGDSALYFCASSVDSYGYTFGSGTRLTVV.

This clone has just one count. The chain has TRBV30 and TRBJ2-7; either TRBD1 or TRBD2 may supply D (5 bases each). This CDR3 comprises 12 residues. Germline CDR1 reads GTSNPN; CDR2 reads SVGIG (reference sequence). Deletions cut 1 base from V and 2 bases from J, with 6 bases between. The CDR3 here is CAWSGGAYEQYF. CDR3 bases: TGTGCCTGGAGTGGAGGGGCCTACGAGCAGTACTTC.

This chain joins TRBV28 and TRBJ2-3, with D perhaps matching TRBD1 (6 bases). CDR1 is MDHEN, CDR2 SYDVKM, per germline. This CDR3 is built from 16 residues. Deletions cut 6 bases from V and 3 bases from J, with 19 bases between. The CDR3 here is CASSPTGPQGTDTQYF. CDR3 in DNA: TGTGCCAGCAGCCCGACAGGACCCCAAGGGACAGATACGCAGTATTTT.

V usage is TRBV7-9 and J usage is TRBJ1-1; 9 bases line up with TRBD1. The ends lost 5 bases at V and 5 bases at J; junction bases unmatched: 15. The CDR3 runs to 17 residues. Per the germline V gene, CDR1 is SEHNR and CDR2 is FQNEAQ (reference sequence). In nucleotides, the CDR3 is TGTGCCAGCAGCCCTCCATTTGGGGACAGGGATGGAACTGAAGCTTTCTTT. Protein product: CASSPPFGDRDGTEAFF.

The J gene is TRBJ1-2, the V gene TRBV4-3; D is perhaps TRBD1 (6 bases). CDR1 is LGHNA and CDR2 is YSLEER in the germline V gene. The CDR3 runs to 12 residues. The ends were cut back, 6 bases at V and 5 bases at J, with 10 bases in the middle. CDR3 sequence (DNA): TGCGCCAGCAGTGACCAGGGGTATGGCTACACCTTC. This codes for CASSDQGYGYTF.

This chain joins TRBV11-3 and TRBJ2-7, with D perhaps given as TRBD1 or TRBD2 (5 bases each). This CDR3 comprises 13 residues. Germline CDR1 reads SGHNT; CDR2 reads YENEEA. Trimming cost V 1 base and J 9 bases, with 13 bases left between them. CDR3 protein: CASSLGERDGQYF. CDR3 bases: TGTGCCAGCAGCTTAGGGGAACGGGACGGGCAGTACTTC.

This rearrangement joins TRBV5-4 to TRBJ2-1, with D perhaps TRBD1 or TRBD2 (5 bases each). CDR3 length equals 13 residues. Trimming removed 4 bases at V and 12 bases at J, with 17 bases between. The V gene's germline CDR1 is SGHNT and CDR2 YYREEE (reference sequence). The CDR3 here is CASSPGTRRGQFF. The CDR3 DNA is TGTGCCAGCAGCCCAGGGACCCGTCGGGGGCAGTTCTTC.

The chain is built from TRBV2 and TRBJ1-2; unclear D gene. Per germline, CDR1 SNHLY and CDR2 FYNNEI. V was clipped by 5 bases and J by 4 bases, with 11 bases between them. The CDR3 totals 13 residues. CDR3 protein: CASSSRLGYGYTF. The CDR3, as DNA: TGTGCCAGCAGTTCCAGGCTGGGCTATGGCTACACCTTC.

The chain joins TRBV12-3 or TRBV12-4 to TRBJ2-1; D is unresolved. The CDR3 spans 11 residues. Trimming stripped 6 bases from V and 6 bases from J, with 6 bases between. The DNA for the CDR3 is TGTGCCAGCAGAAACTCCAATGAGCAGTTCTTC. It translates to CASRNSNEQFF.

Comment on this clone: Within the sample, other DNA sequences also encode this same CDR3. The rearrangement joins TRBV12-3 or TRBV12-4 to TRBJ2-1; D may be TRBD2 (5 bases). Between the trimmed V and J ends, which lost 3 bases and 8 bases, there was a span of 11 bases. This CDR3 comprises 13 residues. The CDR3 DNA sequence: TGTGCCAGCAGTTTTTCAAAGGGAGATGAGCAGTTCTTC. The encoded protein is CASSFSKGDEQFF.

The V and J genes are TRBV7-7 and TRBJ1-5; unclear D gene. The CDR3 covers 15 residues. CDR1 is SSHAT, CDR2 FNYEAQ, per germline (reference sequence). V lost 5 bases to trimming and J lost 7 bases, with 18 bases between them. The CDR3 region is CASSPSPAVDQPQHF. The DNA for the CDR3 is TGTGCCAGCAGCCCGAGCCCCGCGGTTGACCAGCCCCAGCATTTT.

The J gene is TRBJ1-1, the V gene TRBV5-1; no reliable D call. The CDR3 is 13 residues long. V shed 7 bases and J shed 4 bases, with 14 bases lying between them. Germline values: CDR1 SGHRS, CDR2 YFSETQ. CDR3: CASSEVSATEAFF. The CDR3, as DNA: TGCGCCAGCTCCGAGGTTTCGGCCACTGAAGCTTTCTTT.

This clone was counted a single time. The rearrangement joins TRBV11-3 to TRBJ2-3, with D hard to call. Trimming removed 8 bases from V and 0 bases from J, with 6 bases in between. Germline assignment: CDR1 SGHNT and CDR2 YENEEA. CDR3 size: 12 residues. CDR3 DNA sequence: TGTGCCAGCGAGCGCAGCACAGATACGCAGTATTTT. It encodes CASERSTDTQYF.

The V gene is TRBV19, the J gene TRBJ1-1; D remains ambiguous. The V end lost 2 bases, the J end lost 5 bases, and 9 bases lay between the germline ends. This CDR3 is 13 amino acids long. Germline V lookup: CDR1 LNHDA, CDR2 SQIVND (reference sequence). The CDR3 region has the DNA TGTGCCAGTAGTATATCCGACAAGACTGAAGCTTTCTTT. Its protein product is CASSISDKTEAFF. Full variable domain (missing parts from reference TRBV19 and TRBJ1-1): DGGITQSPKYLFRKEGQNVTLSCEQNLNHDAMYWYRQDPGQGLRLIYYSQIVNDFQKGDIAEGYSVSREKKESFPLTVTSAQKNPTAFYLCASSISDKTEAFFGQGTRLTVV.

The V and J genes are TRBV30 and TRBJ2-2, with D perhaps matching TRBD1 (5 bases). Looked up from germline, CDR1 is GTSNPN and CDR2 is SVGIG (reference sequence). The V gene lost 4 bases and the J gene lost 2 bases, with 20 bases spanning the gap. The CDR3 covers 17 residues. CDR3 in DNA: TGTGCCTGGAATAGGGAAGGGGTGTGGGGCAACACCGGGGAGCTGTTTTTT. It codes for CAWNREGVWGNTGELFF.

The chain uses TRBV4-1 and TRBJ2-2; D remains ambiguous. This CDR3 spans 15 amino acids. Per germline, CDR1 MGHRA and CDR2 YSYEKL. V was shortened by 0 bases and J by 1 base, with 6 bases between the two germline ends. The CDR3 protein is CASSQEDWNTGELFF. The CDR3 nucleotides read TGCGCCAGCAGCCAAGAAGACTGGAACACCGGGGAGCTGTTTTTT.

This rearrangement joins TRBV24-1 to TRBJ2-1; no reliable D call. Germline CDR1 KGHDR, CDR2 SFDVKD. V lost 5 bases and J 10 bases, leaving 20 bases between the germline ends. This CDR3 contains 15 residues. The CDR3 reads CATSARSASAGEQFF. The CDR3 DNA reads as TGTGCCACCAGTGCTAGATCGGCTTCGGCAGGCGAGCAGTTCTTC.

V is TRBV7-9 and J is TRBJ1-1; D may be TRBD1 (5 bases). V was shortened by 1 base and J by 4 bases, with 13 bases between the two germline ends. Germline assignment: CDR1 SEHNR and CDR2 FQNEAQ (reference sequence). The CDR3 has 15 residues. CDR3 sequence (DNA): TGTGCCAGCAGCTTAGTTCGGGGGACCGTCACTGAAGCTTTCTTT. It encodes CASSLVRGTVTEAFF. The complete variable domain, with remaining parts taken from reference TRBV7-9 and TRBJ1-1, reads DTGVSQNPRHKITKRGQNVTFRCDPISEHNRLYWYRQTLGQGPEFLTYFQNEAQLEKSRLLSDRFSAERPKGSFSTLEIQRTEQGDSAMYLCASSLVRGTVTEAFFGQGTRLTVV.

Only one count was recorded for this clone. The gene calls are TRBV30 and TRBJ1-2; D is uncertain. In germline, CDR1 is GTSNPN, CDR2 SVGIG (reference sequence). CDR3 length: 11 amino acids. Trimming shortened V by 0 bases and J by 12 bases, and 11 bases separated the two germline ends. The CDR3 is CAWSVAAANTF. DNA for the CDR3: TGTGCCTGGAGTGTAGCCGCCGCTAACACCTTC.